This TCR beta chain was sequenced for a study of T cell responses to AZD1222 COVID-19 vaccine (dated by TCRdb to about 2021). Context from the whole study: AZD1222 recipients given second doses at about 4 weeks or at about 12 weeks were pooled, since spike-specific TCR depth and breadth were not found to differ between the two schedules. A total of more than 230 trial participants underwent TCR sequencing, of whom 200 to 220 received two doses of AZD1222 and some 25 received two doses of the MenACWY control vaccine. Trial participants were enrolled into age subgroups of 18-55, 56-69 and 70-plus years, which contained about 150, 28 and 57 TCR-sequenced participants, respectively. Here is what the overall study found, with its caveats: Because no samples from the day 14 peak response were available, repertoires could be characterized only after the peak T cell response. The whole spike protein was spanned by vaccine-associated CD4 TCRs, and dominant responses were seen in regions 160-218 and 743-854. After two AZD1222 doses, both the breadth and the depth of spike-specific TCRs were significantly higher than at day 0 and than in MenACWY recipients. Participants were mostly white British and included more females than males, and it was suggested by the authors that clonal diversity may have been underestimated. Reportedly, close to half of the unique spike-specific TCRs recognized epitopes lying outside the regions that are mutated in the B.1.351 and B.1.1.7 variants. Only six AZD1222 recipients were SARS-CoV-2 seropositive at baseline, limiting conclusions about previously exposed vaccinees. The 56-69-year group was small, and its depth increase did not reach significance, likely because of low power.

Reading from cysteine to phenylalanine, the CDR3 counts 15 amino acids. Kept here is only the CDR3 DNA, which spans 45 bases and is read in frame from base 1. Sequences LGHDT (CDR1) and YNNKEL (CDR2) are obtained from the germline V gene (reference sequence). Trimming takes 4 bases from V and 4 bases from J, and the germline ends sit 16 bases apart. As concerns this clone: Its specific antigen is unknown. Per-base quality was not reported, and no clone a single base away is much larger than it.

The CDR3 regions of human TCRbeta chains were analyzed by immunosequencing. The paper's processing steps were these. TCRs in the repertoires were compared against a reference library of SARS-CoV-2-specific TCRs that had been generated with the MIRA antigen-specificity platform. Breadth meant the fraction of unique TCRs that were SARS-CoV-2-associated, whereas depth meant the fraction of total T cells that were SARS-CoV-2-associated. Using the MIRA data, each spike-specific TCR was assigned both to the spike region to which the TCR was reactive and to a CD4 or CD8 class. Log10-transformed breadth and depth values were compared by one-way ANOVA with Sidak's multiple comparisons tests. TCRdb obtained this table from immuneACCESS and retained in-frame rearrangements with V and J assigned. These tables miss some clones; where compared with another copy, unresolved V genes account for less than half of the shortfall, and the remainder is unexplained. V, J and clone size are those of that table, while D and trimming were read from the DNA. Within this sample are around 91,000 clones, with 88% of them counted one time only. Of the sample, 15% to 20% is held by the ten largest clones.

What the time point label conveys for this sample: baseline before first vaccination. The vaccinee samples were drawn from two UK trials, COV001 and COV002, one of which was a single-blind randomized controlled phase 2/3 trial testing AZD1222 (ChAdOx1 nCoV-19) in healthy adults. For TCRbeta chain sequencing, PBMC samples from trial participants were taken at day 0 and at day 28 after the second dose. The sample consisted of peripheral blood, taken on day 0 of AZD1222 vaccination. This clonotype was obtained from an adult in good health. The rearrangement joined TRBV3-1 (or the pseudogene TRBV3-2) to TRBJ2-5; the D segment cannot be called with confidence. In nucleotide form, the sequence is TGTGCCAGCAGCCCGGGTGGACCCCCGGGAGAGACCCAGTACTTC. Protein translation: CASSPGGPPGETQYF.